This note documents a single T cell receptor (beta chain) sequence. Its antigen is unidentified. V lost 1 base, J lost 1 base, and 2 bases stayed unmatched. CDR3 length equals 15 residues. Per the germline V gene, CDR1 is LNHDA and CDR2 is SQIVND (reference sequence). Researchers ran the PCR with 60 Vbeta and 13 Jbeta primers. Clones were read by immunoSEQ multiplex PCR, and TCRdb kept only the in-frame ones, dropping some. The table records roughly 49,000 clones, roughly 76% of them present only once. The data were taken from a study of cytomegalovirus exposure and HLA in healthy donors. Regarding the study as a whole: V- and J-gene trimming in TCR beta was tied to a missense DCLRE1C variant by an analysis performed later.

The rearrangement joins TRBV19 to TRBJ1-2; TRBD1 matches 8 bases. The sequence was collected from a woman in her thirties or forties in good health and CMV-seropositive. The specimen sequenced was PBMCs. CDR3 in DNA: TGTGCCAGTAGTATAGGGACAGGGTTTAACTATGGCTACACCTTC. Translation: CASSIGTGFNYGYTF.